One and the same sample provided the 18 T cell receptor beta chains below, sequenced in a study of technical replicates of blood from four donors. Libraries were prepared by immunoSEQ multiplex PCR; TCRdb keeps only in-frame clonotypes and omits some of them. Here the sample spans 100,000 or so clones, 95% to 96% being singletons. Sequenced input: T cells isolated from PBMCs. The source of these receptors is a human donor in good health.

The chain uses TRBV15 and TRBJ1-2; D is perhaps TRBD1 (5 bases). Germline V gene data show CDR1 as LNHNV and CDR2 as YYDKDF (reference sequence). V shed 4 bases and J shed 1 base, with 22 bases lying between them. The CDR3 spans 18 residues. Here the CDR3 reads CATSTMKDRGLFNYGYTF. CDR3 in DNA: TGTGCCACCAGCACTATGAAAGATCGGGGACTGTTTAACTATGGCTACACCTTC. Full variable domain (outside the CDR3, taken from reference TRBV15 and TRBJ1-2): DAMVIQNPRYQVTQFGKPVTLSCSQTLNHNVMYWYQQKSSQAPKLLFHYYDKDFNNEADTPDNFQSRRPNTSFCFLDIRSPGLGDTAMYLCATSTMKDRGLFNYGYTFGSGTRLTVV.

The rearrangement uses TRBV19 and TRBJ2-2, with 12 bases lining up with TRBD1. This CDR3 spans 17 amino acids. V trimming: 6 bases; J trimming: 8 bases; junction bases outside the gene matches: 13. Germline CDR1 reads LNHDA; CDR2 reads SQIVND (reference sequence). CDR3 coding DNA: TGTGCCAGTAGAAAACGGTTTGGGACAGGGGGCTCTGGGGAGCTGTTTTTT. As protein: CASRKRFGTGGSGELFF.

The V call is TRBV11-3, the J call TRBJ2-1, with D maybe TRBD1 (5 bases). V gave up 5 bases and J gave up 4 bases, with 18 bases separating them. The CDR3 has 16 amino acids. Germline-derived CDR1 and CDR2 are SGHNT and YENEEA. CDR3: CASSPRRQTPYNEQFF. Written as DNA, the CDR3 is TGTGCCAGCAGCCCAAGGAGACAGACGCCTTACAATGAGCAGTTCTTC.

This chain joins TRBV19 and TRBJ1-1; D remains unclear. V was shortened by 6 bases and J by 4 bases, with 15 bases between the two germline ends. Germline CDR1 is LNHDA and CDR2 is SQIVND (reference sequence). The CDR3 runs to 14 residues. The CDR3 sequence is CASRRTHLGTEAFF. For the CDR3, the DNA is TGTGCCAGTAGACGGACTCACTTGGGCACTGAAGCTTTCTTT.

This chain joins TRBV2 and TRBJ1-2; no clear D gene. In germline, CDR1 is SNHLY, CDR2 FYNNEI. The CDR3 consists of 13 residues. The V end was cut by 0 bases, the J end by 11 bases, with 13 bases between. Written as DNA, the CDR3 is TGTGCCAGCAGTGAAGCGCTTCTGTACATGTACACCTTC. Residues: CASSEALLYMYTF. Based on the CDR3 plus reference TRBV2 and TRBJ1-2, the full variable domain is EPEVTQTPSHQVTQMGQEVILRCVPISNHLYFYWYRQILGQKVEFLVSFYNNEISEKSEIFDDQFSVERPDGSNFTLKIRSTKLEDSAMYFCASSEALLYMYTFGSGTRLTVV.

This sequence joins TRBV15 and TRBJ1-5; tentative D call: TRBD1 (5 bases). The germline CDR1 and CDR2 sequences are LNHNV and YYDKDF (reference sequence). Trimming took off 1 base at V and 3 bases at J, with 10 bases between the two ends. The CDR3 totals 15 residues. CDR3 nucleotides: TGTGCCACCAGCAGAGGAACAGGAGACAATCAGCCCCAGCATTTT. Encoded protein: CATSRGTGDNQPQHF.

V gene TRBV7-7 combines with J gene TRBJ2-3; TRBD1 matches at 9 bases. The V segment lost 5 bases and the J segment 9 bases; nucleotides outside the gene matches: 12. From germline, CDR1 is SSHAT and CDR2 FNYEAQ (reference sequence). The CDR3 has 15 residues. CDR3 protein: CASSPSGSTGGTQYF. CDR3 coding DNA: TGTGCCAGCAGCCCGAGCGGAAGTACAGGGGGCACGCAGTATTTT.

The genes are TRBV30 and TRBJ2-7; no firm D call. The CDR3 length is 11 residues. With 2 bases removed from V and 6 bases from J, the gap between germline ends came to 8 bases. The germline V gene has CDR1 GTSNPN and CDR2 SVGIG (reference sequence). CDR3 residues: CAWSIFVEQYF. DNA of the CDR3: TGTGCCTGGAGTATTTTCGTCGAGCAGTACTTC.

V and J are TRBV19 and TRBJ1-4, with 7 bases matching TRBD1. This CDR3 has 10 residues. Trimming cost V 9 bases and J 12 bases; bases outside gene matches: 4. The V gene's germline CDR1 is LNHDA and CDR2 SQIVND (reference sequence). Here the CDR3 DNA reads TGTGCCAGCGGACAGGAAGAACTGTTTTTT. It translates to CASGQEELFF.

The chain uses TRBV29-1 and TRBJ1-2; possibly TRBD1 for D (5 bases). Trimming left V 3 bases short and J 6 bases short, with 17 bases between. The CDR3 runs 14 residues. Germline values: CDR1 SQVTM, CDR2 ANQGSEA. DNA of the CDR3: TGCAGCGTTGAGGGCCAGGGTGCGATCCATGGCTACACCTTC. Protein sequence: CSVEGQGAIHGYTF.

DNA for the CDR3: TGTGCCAGCAGCCCATTCGGGGGGAACACTGAAGCTTTCTTT. It is translated as CASSPFGGNTEAFF. The rearrangement links TRBV9 to TRBJ1-1; D might be TRBD1 (5 bases). Germline V gene data show CDR1 as SGDLS and CDR2 as YYNGEE. This CDR3 is built from 14 residues. The V end lost 4 bases, the J end lost 1 base, and 11 bases lay between the germline ends.

V and J are TRBV6-5 and TRBJ1-1, with D possibly being TRBD1 (5 bases). The length of the CDR3 is 13 residues. Trimming left V 0 bases short and J 4 bases short, with 6 bases between. From germline, CDR1 is MNHEY and CDR2 SVGAGI. The CDR3 DNA reads as TGTGCCAGCAGTTACTCAGGGGCCACTGAAGCTTTCTTT. Amino acid sequence: CASSYSGATEAFF.

The chain has TRBV25-1 and TRBJ1-5; no clear D. This CDR3 comprises 12 residues. The V end lost 9 bases, the J end lost 1 base, and 7 bases lay between the germline ends. The germline CDR1 and CDR2 sequences are MGHDK and SYGVNS. CDR3 in amino acids: CASRESNQPQHF. In nucleotides, the CDR3 is TGTGCCAGTAGGGAGAGCAATCAGCCCCAGCATTTT. The complete variable domain, with remaining parts taken from reference TRBV25-1 and TRBJ1-5, reads EADIYQTPRYLVIGTGKKITLECSQTMGHDKMYWYQQDPGMELHLIHYSYGVNSTEKGDLSSESTVSRIRTEHFPLTLESARPSHTSQYLCASRESNQPQHFGDGTRLSIL.

This chain uses TRBV4-1 with TRBJ1-3; D is ambiguous. This CDR3 spans 17 amino acids. Germline-derived CDR1 and CDR2 are MGHRA and YSYEKL. Trimming left V 4 bases short and J 0 bases short, with 16 bases between. As DNA, the CDR3 is TGCGCCAGCAGCCCCTTAGGTGCCAGGCTCTCTGGAAACACCATATATTTT. It yields the protein CASSPLGARLSGNTIYF.

The chain carries TRBV7-3 and TRBJ2-5; 13 bases line up with TRBD2. The CDR3 length is 16 residues. V lost 5 bases and J lost 2; bases outside the gene matches: 5. Per the germline V gene, CDR1 is SGHTA and CDR2 is FQGTGA. CDR3 residues: CASSPSTSGGQETQYF. The CDR3 region has the DNA TGTGCCAGCAGCCCCTCGACTAGCGGGGGGCAAGAGACCCAGTACTTC.

The chain links TRBV6-5 to TRBJ2-1; 7 nucleotides align to TRBD1. The CDR3 runs 15 residues. The ends lost 6 bases at V and 0 bases at J; junction bases unmatched: 5. Germline assignment: CDR1 MNHEY and CDR2 SVGAGI. CDR3 residues: CASREQGSSYNEQFF. DNA for the CDR3: TGTGCCAGCAGGGAACAGGGGAGCTCCTACAATGAGCAGTTCTTC.

V gene TRBV5-5 combines with J gene TRBJ1-5; D unclear. Germline CDR1 is SGHKS and CDR2 is YYEKEE (reference sequence). The CDR3 sequence is 14 residues long. Deletions cut 0 bases from V and 7 bases from J, with 11 bases between. CDR3: CASSLDLTIQPQHF. The CDR3 coding sequence is TGTGCCAGCAGCTTGGACCTAACGATACAGCCCCAGCATTTT.

The chain employs TRBV11-3 and TRBJ2-5, with D possibly matching TRBD2 (7 bases). V gave up 5 bases and J gave up 1 base, with 11 bases separating them. Germline lookup yields CDR1 SGHNT and CDR2 YENEEA. There are 14 residues in the CDR3. The CDR3 is CASSPRGPQETQYF. The CDR3 DNA reads TGTGCCAGCAGCCCGCGGGGGCCCCAAGAGACCCAGTACTTC.